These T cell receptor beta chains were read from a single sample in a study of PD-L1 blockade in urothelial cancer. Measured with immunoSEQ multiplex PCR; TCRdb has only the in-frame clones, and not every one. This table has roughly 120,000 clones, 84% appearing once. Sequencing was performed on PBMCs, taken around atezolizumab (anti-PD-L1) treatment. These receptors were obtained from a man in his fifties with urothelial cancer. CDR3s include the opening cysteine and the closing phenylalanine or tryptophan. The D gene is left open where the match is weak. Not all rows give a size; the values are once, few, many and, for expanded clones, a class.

CASSPVGAGELFF,TGTGCCAGCAGCCCAGTCGGGGCCGGGGAGCTGTTTTTT,TRBV7-6,few,TRBJ2-2,NA
CASSIGTSSYNEQFF,TGTGCCAGCAGTATAGGGACTTCCTCCTACAATGAGCAGTTCTTC,TRBV27,NA,TRBJ2-1,NA
CASSVVAGVNEQFF,TGTGCCAGCAGCGTAGTCGCAGGGGTCAATGAGCAGTTCTTC,TRBV9,NA,TRBJ2-1,NA
CATSRDRVGIYNEQFF,TGTGCCACCAGCAGGGACAGGGTAGGGATCTACAATGAGCAGTTCTTC,TRBV15,NA,TRBJ2-1,TRBD1
CASSIGSGYYNEQFF,TGTGCCAGTAGTATCGGTAGCGGATACTACAATGAGCAGTTCTTC,TRBV19,NA,TRBJ2-1,NA
CAWSVSAETQYF,TGTGCCTGGAGTGTATCAGCGGAGACCCAGTACTTC,TRBV30,NA,TRBJ2-5,NA
CASSSWTGGPGANVLTF,TGTGCCAGCAGTTCCTGGACAGGGGGCCCTGGGGCCAACGTCCTGACTTTC,TRBV5-6,NA,TRBJ2-6,TRBD1
CASSLIRGLDTEAFF,TGTGCCAGCAGCTTAATTCGGGGTTTGGACACTGAAGCTTTCTTT,TRBV7-2,NA,TRBJ1-1,NA
CSVARGRGETQYF,TGCAGCGTTGCCAGGGGGCGCGGGGAGACCCAGTACTTC,TRBV29-1,NA,TRBJ2-5,TRBD1
CASSPKASYNEQFF,TGTGCCAGCTCACCAAAGGCTAGCTACAATGAGCAGTTCTTC,TRBV18,NA,TRBJ2-1,NA
CASSTLAGGLSYEQYF,TGTGCCAGCAGTACCCTAGCGGGAGGCTTATCCTACGAGCAGTACTTC,TRBV28,NA,TRBJ2-7,TRBD2
CASSAGLAEFSYEQYF,TGCGCCAGCAGCGCCGGACTAGCGGAGTTTTCTTACGAGCAGTACTTC,TRBV5-1,NA,TRBJ2-7,TRBD2
CASSQGAGIQETQYF,TGTGCCAGCAGCCAAGGGGCAGGGATCCAAGAGACCCAGTACTTC,TRBV14,NA,TRBJ2-5,NA
CASSLAGTAYNEQFF,TGTGCCAGCAGCTTAGCTGGGACAGCCTACAATGAGCAGTTCTTC,TRBV7-2,NA,TRBJ2-1,TRBD1
CASSFGGRSSYEQYF,TGTGCCAGCAGTTTCGGAGGCCGGAGCTCCTACGAGCAGTACTTC,TRBV27,NA,TRBJ2-7,NA
CASSSQGPNTQYF,TGTGCCAGCAGTTCCCAGGGCCCAAATACGCAGTATTTT,TRBV27,few,TRBJ2-3,NA
CASSGGGLAGSSYNEQFF,TGTGCCAGCAGTGGGGGGGGGTTAGCGGGAAGCTCCTACAATGAGCAGTTCTTC,TRBV6-1,NA,TRBJ2-1,TRBD2
CASSVGGGNGYTF,TGTGCCAGCAGCGTAGGGGGGGGCAATGGCTACACCTTC,TRBV9,once,TRBJ1-2,NA
CASRQPLGTGSVYGYTF,TGTGCCAGTAGGCAACCCCTGGGAACAGGGTCCGTATATGGCTACACCTTC,TRBV19,NA,TRBJ1-2,NA
CAWIPKPGQGGNTIYF,TGTGCCTGGATCCCTAAACCGGGACAGGGGGGAAACACCATATATTTT,TRBV30,NA,TRBJ1-3,TRBD1
CASSLENGSPTGAQYF,TGTGCCAGCAGCTTGGAGAACGGGAGTCCGACGGGGGCCCAGTACTTC,TRBV5-4,NA,TRBJ2-5,NA
CASSLQQGVDEKLFF,TGTGCCAGCTCACTACAACAGGGGGTAGATGAAAAACTGTTTTTT,TRBV18,few,TRBJ1-4,TRBD1
CASSEETGNYGYTF,TGCGCCAGCAGTGAGGAGACAGGGAACTATGGCTACACCTTC,TRBV10-1,NA,TRBJ1-2,TRBD1
CASSLTTARSYEQYF,TGTGCCAGCAGTCTAACGACAGCGAGGTCCTACGAGCAGTACTTC,TRBV7-2,NA,TRBJ2-7,NA
CASSAPGQGSYEQYF,TGTGCCAGCAGCGCCCCGGGACAGGGGTCCTACGAGCAGTACTTC,TRBV4-2,NA,TRBJ2-7,TRBD1
CASSPGSGSSYEQYF,TGTGCCAGCAGCCCCGGGAGCGGGAGCTCCTACGAGCAGTACTTC,TRBV5-4,NA,TRBJ2-7,TRBD2
CASREPLNTEAFF,TGTGCCAGCAGGGAGCCCCTGAACACTGAAGCTTTCTTT,TRBV28,NA,TRBJ1-1,NA
CAWSWSGSSYEQYF,TGTGCCTGGAGTTGGAGCGGGAGCTCCTACGAGCAGTACTTC,TRBV30,NA,TRBJ2-7,TRBD2
CASRLDRGDEQYF,TGTGCCAGCAGGTTAGACAGGGGGGACGAGCAGTACTTC,TRBV2,NA,TRBJ2-7,TRBD1
CAWSVLGTTGNTIYF,TGTGCCTGGAGTGTGTTAGGGACAACTGGAAACACCATATATTTT,TRBV30,NA,TRBJ1-3,NA
CASSLARGSGEDTQYF,TGTGCCAGCAGCTTGGCCAGGGGGTCCGGGGAAGATACGCAGTATTTT,TRBV11-2,NA,TRBJ2-3,TRBD1
CASSFIPNHEQYF,TGTGCCAGCAGCTTCATCCCTAACCACGAGCAGTACTTC,TRBV7-2,NA,TRBJ2-7,NA